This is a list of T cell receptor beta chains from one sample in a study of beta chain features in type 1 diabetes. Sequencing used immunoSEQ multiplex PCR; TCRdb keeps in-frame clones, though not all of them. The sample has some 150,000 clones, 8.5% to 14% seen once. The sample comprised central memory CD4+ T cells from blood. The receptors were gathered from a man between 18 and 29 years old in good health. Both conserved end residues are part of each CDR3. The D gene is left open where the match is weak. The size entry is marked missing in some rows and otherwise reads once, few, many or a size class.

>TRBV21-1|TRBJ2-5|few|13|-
TGTGCCAGAGAGACAGGGTTTCAAGAGACCCAGTACTTC
CARETGFQETQYF
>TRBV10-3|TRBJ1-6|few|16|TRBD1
TGTGCCATCAGTGCCCAGACAGGGTATAGGGATTCACCCCTCCACTTT
CAISAQTGYRDSPLHF
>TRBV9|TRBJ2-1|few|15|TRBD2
TGTGCCAGCAGCGTCGGGACTAGCGTATTGAATGAGCAGTTCTTC
CASSVGTSVLNEQFF
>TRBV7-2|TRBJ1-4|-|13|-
TGTGCCATCACCGGTGTTACTAATGAAAAACTGTTTTTT
CAITGVTNEKLFF
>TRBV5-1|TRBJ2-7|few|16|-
TGCGCCAGCAGCTTGGCCTCGGCAGGGCGCTCCTACGAGCAGTACTTC
CASSLASAGRSYEQYF
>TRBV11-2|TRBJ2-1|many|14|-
TGTGCCAGCAGTCGAACTAGCACCTACAATGAGCAGTTCTTC
CASSRTSTYNEQFF
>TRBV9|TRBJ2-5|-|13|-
TGTGCCAGCACCCAGGACCGGGGAGAGACCCAGTACTTC
CASTQDRGETQYF
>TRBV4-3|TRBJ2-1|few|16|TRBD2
TGCGCCAGCAGCCACCGCCTAGCGGGAGGCGACGGTGAGCAGTTCTTC
CASSHRLAGGDGEQFF
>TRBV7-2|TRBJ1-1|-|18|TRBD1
TGTGCCAGCAGCGGTAGGGGCGGACAGGGGATTAGGAACACTGAAGCTTTCTTT
CASSGRGGQGIRNTEAFF
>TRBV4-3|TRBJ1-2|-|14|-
TGCGCCAGCAGCCAAGCCCCGGGAGGATATGGCTACACCTTC
CASSQAPGGYGYTF
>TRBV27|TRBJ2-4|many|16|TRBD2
TGTGCCAGCAGTTTATCTATGGGGACTAGACAGAACATTCAGTACTTC
CASSLSMGTRQNIQYF
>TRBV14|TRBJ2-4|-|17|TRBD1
TGTGCCAGCAGCCAGAGACAGGGCCAGGTAGCCAAAAACATTCAGTACTTC
CASSQRQGQVAKNIQYF
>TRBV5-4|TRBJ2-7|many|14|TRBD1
TGTGCCAGCAGCCCGAAGGGGACAGCCTACGAGCAGTACTTC
CASSPKGTAYEQYF
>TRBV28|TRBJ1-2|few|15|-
TGTGCCAGCAGTTCCCCCAGCCCGGGGGTTAGAGGCTACACCTTC
CASSSPSPGVRGYTF
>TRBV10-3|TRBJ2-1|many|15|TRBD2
TGTGCCACCTCCTCCGGGACTAGCGGTTATAATGAGCAGTTCTTC
CATSSGTSGYNEQFF
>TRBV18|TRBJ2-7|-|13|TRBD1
TGTGCCAGCTCAGCGGGACAGGACTACGAGCAGTACTTC
CASSAGQDYEQYF
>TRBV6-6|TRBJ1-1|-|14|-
TGTGCCAGCAGTTACAGGCAATTGAACACTGAAGCTTTCTTT
CASSYRQLNTEAFF
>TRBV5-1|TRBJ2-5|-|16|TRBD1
TGCGCCAGCAGCTCCCTTCTTATGACAGGGCCAGAGACCCAGTACTTC
CASSSLLMTGPETQYF
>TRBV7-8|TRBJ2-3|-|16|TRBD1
TGTGCCAGCAGCCCACGGACAGGTCTTAGCACAGATACGCAGTATTTT
CASSPRTGLSTDTQYF
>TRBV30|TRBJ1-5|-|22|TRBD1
TGTGCCTGGAGTGTAGGTAGGGCCCTTCGGGACAGGGGTACTCATAGCAATCAGCCCCAGCATTTT
CAWSVGRALRDRGTHSNQPQHF
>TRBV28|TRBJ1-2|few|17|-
TGTGCCAGCAGTTTAGCGGGAAAGGGAAAAGGGGACTATGGCTACACCTTC
CASSLAGKGKGDYGYTF
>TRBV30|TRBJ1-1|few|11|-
TGTGCCTGGAGTGAGCGCAGAGAAGCTTTCTTT
CAWSERREAFF
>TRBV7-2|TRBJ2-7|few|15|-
TGTGCCAGCAGCCTGCACGGAACCAGCTCCTACGAGCAGTACTTC
CASSLHGTSSYEQYF
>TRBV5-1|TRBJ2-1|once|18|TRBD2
TGCGCCAGCAGCTTGGGGACTAGCGCCTGGAGCTCCTACAATGAGCAGTTCTTC
CASSLGTSAWSSYNEQFF
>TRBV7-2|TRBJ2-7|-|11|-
TGTGCCAGCAGCTTATGGGCCGAGCAGTACTTC
CASSLWAEQYF
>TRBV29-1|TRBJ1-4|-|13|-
TGCAGCGTCGCCCCGGCCGGGGGTGAAAAACTGTTTTTT
CSVAPAGGEKLFF
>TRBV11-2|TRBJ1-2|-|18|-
TGTGCCAGCAGCTCAACGAGACAAACAGGGTCCCTGGGGACTGGCTACACCTTC
CASSSTRQTGSLGTGYTF
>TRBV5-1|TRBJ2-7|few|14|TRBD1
TGCGCCAGCAGCTTGGTCCAGGGGGCAAACGAGCAGTACTTC
CASSLVQGANEQYF
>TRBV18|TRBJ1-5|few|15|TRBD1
TGTGCCAGCTCAGTGGACAGGGGGCCCGATCAGCCCCAGCATTTT
CASSVDRGPDQPQHF
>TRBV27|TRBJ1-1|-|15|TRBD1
TGTGCCAGCAGTTCATGGACAGGGGGAAGCACTGAAGCTTTCTTT
CASSSWTGGSTEAFF
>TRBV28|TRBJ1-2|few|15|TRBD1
TGTGCCAGCAGTTCCCCCGGGACAGGGGCTAATGGCTACACCTTC
CASSSPGTGANGYTF
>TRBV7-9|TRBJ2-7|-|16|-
TGTGCCAGCAGCTTAAAGTTCCGACAGGCAAACTACGAGCAGTACTTC
CASSLKFRQANYEQYF
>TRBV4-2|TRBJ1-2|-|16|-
TGTGCCAGCGGTTCGGGAACCCAGGGGACCAGTTTGGGCTACACCTTC
CASGSGTQGTSLGYTF
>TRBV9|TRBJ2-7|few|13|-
TGTGCCAGCAGCGCATCGACAGGCCTGGAGCAGTACTTC
CASSASTGLEQYF
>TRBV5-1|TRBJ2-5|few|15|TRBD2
TGCGCCAGCAGCGCCCAACTAGCGCCTCAAGAGACCCAGTACTTC
CASSAQLAPQETQYF
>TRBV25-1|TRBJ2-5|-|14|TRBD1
TGTGCCAGCAACCGACAGGGTGATTCGGAGACCCAGTACTTC
CASNRQGDSETQYF
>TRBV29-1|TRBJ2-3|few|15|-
TGCAGCGTTTGGTTTGGGCACGGGAGCACAGATACGCAGTATTTT
CSVWFGHGSTDTQYF
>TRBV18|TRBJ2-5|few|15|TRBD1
TGTGCCAGCTCACTCAGGACAGGGGCCCAAGAGACCCAGTACTTC
CASSLRTGAQETQYF
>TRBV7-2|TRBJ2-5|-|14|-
TGTGCCAGCAGCTTACGCTGGACCCAAGAGACCCAGTACTTC
CASSLRWTQETQYF
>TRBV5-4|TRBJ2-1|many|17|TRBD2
TGTGCCAGCAGCTTGGCCTCCGGGACTAGCTCGTCCATGGAGCAGTTCTTC
CASSLASGTSSSMEQFF
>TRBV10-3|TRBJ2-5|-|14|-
TGTGCCATCAGCCCCCGGGACTCCCGGGAGACCCAGTACTTC
CAISPRDSRETQYF
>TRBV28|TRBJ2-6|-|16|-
TGTGCCAGCAAGCAGGGAGCCTTGGCTGGGGCCAACGTCCTGACTTTC
CASKQGALAGANVLTF
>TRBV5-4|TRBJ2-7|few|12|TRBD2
TGTGCCAGCAGCACCGCTAGCGGGAGGGAGTACTTC
CASSTASGREYF
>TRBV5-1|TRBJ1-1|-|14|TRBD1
TGCGCCAGCAGCTTGGGGTCCAGGGGGACTGAAGCTTTCTTT
CASSLGSRGTEAFF
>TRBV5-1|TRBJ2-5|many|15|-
TGCGCCAGCAGCATGACGGGAGCCCCGCAAGAGACCCAGTACTTC
CASSMTGAPQETQYF
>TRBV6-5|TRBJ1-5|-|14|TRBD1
TGTGCCAGCAGTGAAACAGGGGGCGATCAGCCCCAGCATTTT
CASSETGGDQPQHF
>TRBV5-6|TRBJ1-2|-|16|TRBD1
TGTGCCAGCAGCTTGAGAACCGGGACAGGGGGACATGGCTACACCTTC
CASSLRTGTGGHGYTF
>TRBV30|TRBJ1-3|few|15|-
TGTGCCTGGAGTGTACGGGCAGGGCCTGGAAACACCATATATTTT
CAWSVRAGPGNTIYF